One sample yielded the 7 T cell receptor beta chains listed below, sequenced in a study of blood T cell repertoires in COVID-19. Profiled with immunoSEQ multiplex PCR; TCRdb holds only in-frame clones, not every one. The table lists over 200,000 clones, roughly 87% of them singletons. The sequenced sample consisted of peripheral blood. These receptors all come from a woman younger than 35 who had recovered from COVID-19.

The chain joins TRBV6-1 to TRBJ2-2; D perhaps matches TRBD1 (5 bases). CDR1 and CDR2 from the germline V gene are MNHNS and SASEGT. This CDR3 has 16 residues. Trimming took 4 bases from V and 7 from J, leaving 19 bases between them. CDR3 DNA: TGTGCCAGCAGTGCCTGGCAGGGTCCTTCAAACGGGGAGCTGTTTTTT. This translates into CASSAWQGPSNGELFF.

The CDR3 DNA is TGTGCCAGTAGTATGAAGGCCGGGAGAAGCAATCAGCCCCAGCATTTT. Translating it yields CASSMKAGRSNQPQHF. V usage is TRBV19 and J usage is TRBJ1-5, with D unresolved. Trimming took 3 bases from V and 1 from J, leaving 13 bases between them. The CDR3 loop spans 16 amino acids. Looked up from germline, CDR1 is LNHDA and CDR2 is SQIVND (reference sequence).

V gene TRBV6-6 combines with J gene TRBJ1-1; 7 nucleotides line up with TRBD1. Germline V lookup: CDR1 MNHNY, CDR2 SVGAGI (reference sequence). The CDR3 runs 14 residues. Trimming removed 8 bases from V and 6 bases from J; junction bases left unmatched: 12. CDR3 sequence reads: CASGGTVFLPEAFF. The DNA of the CDR3 is TGTGCCAGCGGGGGGACAGTATTTTTACCTGAAGCTTTCTTT.

The V call is TRBV5-1, the J call TRBJ2-1; perhaps TRBD2 as D (6 bases). The CDR3 sequence is 13 residues long. CDR1 is SGHRS, CDR2 YFSETQ, per germline. Trimming cost V 4 bases and J 5 bases, with 10 bases left between them. CDR3 region: CASSAGPNNEQFF. In DNA, the CDR3 is TGCGCCAGCAGCGCGGGGCCCAACAATGAGCAGTTCTTC.

The CDR3 protein is CASSQDLSGVGQFF. The CDR3 nucleotides read TGTGCCAGCAGCCAAGATTTATCAGGTGTTGGGCAGTTCTTC. V usage is TRBV14 and J usage is TRBJ2-1, with D unresolved. The CDR3 has 14 amino acids. V was shortened by 0 bases and J by 12 bases, with 15 bases between the two germline ends. CDR1 and CDR2 from the germline V gene are SGHDN and FVKESK.

CDR3 in amino acids: CASSLGQEQYF. Written as DNA, the CDR3 is TGTGCCAGCAGCTTGGGGCAGGAGCAGTACTTC. The chain carries TRBV5-4 and TRBJ2-7; no reliable D call. Germline V CDR1 and CDR2: SGHNT, YYREEE (reference sequence). The germline V and J ends were trimmed by 0 bases and 7 bases, with 5 bases remaining between them. The CDR3 is 11 residues long.

This clone occurred once. The chain couples TRBV6-2 or TRBV6-3 to TRBJ1-1; 9 bases map to TRBD1. CDR1 is MNHEY, CDR2 SVGEGT, per germline. V was clipped by 4 bases and J by 11 bases; unmatched bases: 5. This CDR3 comprises 12 residues. CDR3 coding DNA: TGTGCCAGCAGTTCCGGGACAGGGTCCGCTTTCTTT. It yields the protein CASSSGTGSAFF.